These 24 T cell receptor beta chains were all obtained from the same sample, sequenced in a study of radiotherapy plus CTLA-4 blockade in lung cancer. Assay used: immunoSEQ multiplex PCR; TCRdb lists only in-frame clones, some missing. The sample shows about 45,000 clones, over 55% of them seen only once. The sequenced sample was peripheral blood, obtained from a patient treated with radiotherapy plus ipilimumab. The receptors derive from a human donor with non-small cell lung cancer who had a partial response to radiotherapy plus ipilimumab.

The chain joins TRBV29-1 to TRBJ2-1; no clear D. The V end lost 4 bases, the J end lost 8 bases, and 12 bases lay between the germline ends. Germline V gene data show CDR1 as SQVTM and CDR2 as ANQGSEA. The length of the CDR3 is 12 residues. CDR3 region: CSVGAQGDEQFF. The DNA of the CDR3 is TGCAGCGTTGGGGCCCAAGGCGATGAGCAGTTCTTC.

The rearrangement joins TRBV2 to TRBJ1-5; a possible D gene is TRBD1 (5 bases). Germline-derived CDR1 and CDR2 are SNHLY and FYNNEI. The V gene lost 0 bases and the J gene lost 2 bases, with 11 bases spanning the gap. This CDR3 comprises 16 residues. The CDR3 DNA is TGTGCCAGCAGTGAAGCGGGGGGTAGAGGCAATCAGCCCCAGCATTTT. Residues: CASSEAGGRGNQPQHF.

There are many counts of this clone. V usage is TRBV6-5 and J usage is TRBJ2-1; 8 bases agree with TRBD2. Germline V gene sequence: CDR1 MNHEY, CDR2 SVGAGI. The V segment lost 8 bases and the J segment 12 bases; nucleotides outside the gene matches: 15. This CDR3 comprises 14 residues. In DNA form, the CDR3 reads TGTGCCAGCTGGGCGGGGGGCCTCGGGGGGGGGCAGTTCTTC. This sequence encodes CASWAGGLGGGQFF.

The gene calls are TRBV5-5 and TRBJ1-5; TRBD1 might be the D (5 bases). The CDR3 has 17 amino acids. Germline assignment: CDR1 SGHKS and CDR2 YYEKEE (reference sequence). Deletions cut 0 bases from V and 1 base from J, with 14 bases between. The CDR3 DNA reads as TGTGCCAGCAGCTTGGGAACTTGGGGGGAGAGCAATCAGCCCCAGCATTTT. Translated, it gives CASSLGTWGESNQPQHF. Combining the CDR3 with reference TRBV5-5 and TRBJ1-5 gives the whole variable domain DAGVTQSPTHLIKTRGQQVTLRCSPISGHKSVSWYQQVLGQGPQFIFQYYEKEERGRGNFPDRFSARQFPNYSSELNVNALLLGDSALYLCASSLGTWGESNQPQHFGDGTRLSIL.

On this clone: The junction differs from germline at one of its ends, possibly a read error. The chain has TRBV30 and TRBJ2-5; D possibly corresponds to TRBD2 (6 bases). Germline V gene lookup returns CDR1 GTSNPN and CDR2 SVGIG (reference sequence). The CDR3 loop spans 16 amino acids. The CDR3 loop is CAGRFSGRGSSETQYF. CDR3 DNA: TGTGCCGGGAGATTTAGCGGTCGAGGAAGTTCCGAGACCCAGTACTTC.

The gene calls are TRBV27 and TRBJ2-7; D is unresolved. This CDR3 is 14 amino acids long. Germline-derived CDR1 and CDR2 are MNHEY and SMNVEV (reference sequence). The V gene lost 4 bases and the J gene lost 3 bases, with 13 bases spanning the gap. The CDR3 region has the DNA TGTGCCAGCAGTTCCCCCCCCCGTATCTACGAGCAGTACTTC. Translating gives CASSSPPRIYEQYF.

CDR3 in DNA: TGTGCCAGCAGCTTACCTAGCGGGGGGGCTATAACAGATACGCAGTATTTT. Protein: CASSLPSGGAITDTQYF. V usage is TRBV5-6 and J usage is TRBJ2-3, with 12 bases aligning to TRBD2. Trimming at V came to 2 bases and at J to 3 bases, leaving 7 bases not matched to a gene. This CDR3 has 17 residues. Germline CDR1 reads SGHDT; CDR2 reads YYEEEE. Looking up the rest from reference TRBV5-6 and TRBJ2-3 gives the full variable domain: DAGVTQSPTHLIKTRGQQVTLRCSPKSGHDTVSWYQQALGQGPQFIFQYYEEEERQRGNFPDRFSGHQFPNYSSELNVNALLLGDSALYLCASSLPSGGAITDTQYFGPGTRLTVL.

The rearrangement uses TRBV19 and TRBJ1-1; D is possibly TRBD1 (5 bases). Trimming removed 3 bases from V and 10 bases from J, with 21 bases in between. Germline loops: CDR1 LNHDA, CDR2 SQIVND (reference sequence). This CDR3 is 15 amino acids long. The CDR3 sequence is CASSISREAGHGAFF. The CDR3 DNA reads as TGTGCCAGTAGTATCTCCCGAGAAGCAGGGCATGGAGCTTTCTTT.

This chain links TRBV9 with TRBJ2-2, with TRBD2 identical over 7 bases. Germline V gene sequence: CDR1 SGDLS, CDR2 YYNGEE. The CDR3 spans 16 residues. V was pared by 3 bases and J by 1 base, with 6 bases of the junction left unmatched. Here the CDR3 reads CASSGPRGGNTGELFF. The CDR3 region has the DNA TGTGCCAGCAGCGGCCCTCGCGGGGGGAACACCGGGGAGCTGTTTTTT.

The chain couples TRBV14 to TRBJ1-2; D ambiguous. V lost 0 bases, J lost 8 bases, and 13 bases lay in between. Germline V gives CDR1 SGHDN, CDR2 FVKESK. The CDR3 contains 14 residues. CDR3 in DNA: TGTGCCAGCAGCCAAGATCTTGCACAGATAGGCTACACCTTC. Translating gives CASSQDLAQIGYTF.

Of note for this clone: Other DNA variants within this sample encode the same CDR3. The CDR3 loop is CASRGTENTGELFF. The CDR3 DNA reads TGTGCCAGCCGCGGAACAGAAAACACCGGGGAGCTGTTTTTT. This chain links TRBV9 with TRBJ2-2, with no clear D. Per the germline V gene, CDR1 is SGDLS and CDR2 is YYNGEE. CDR3 length equals 14 residues. With 7 bases removed from V and 2 bases from J, the gap between germline ends came to 12 bases.

The chain couples TRBV5-1 to TRBJ2-3, with D hard to call. The CDR3 consists of 16 residues. V lost 0 bases, J lost 4 bases, and 15 bases lay in between. Looked up from germline, CDR1 is SGHRS and CDR2 is YFSETQ. The CDR3 coding sequence is TGCGCCAGCAGCTTGGCCAGAACCGCTCAGGCAGATACGCAGTATTTT. This encodes CASSLARTAQADTQYF.

This clone has more than one count but fewer than ten. This rearrangement joins TRBV10-3 to TRBJ1-4; perhaps TRBD1 as D (5 bases). This CDR3 comprises 16 residues. Germline V CDR1 and CDR2: ENHRY, SYGVKD. Between the trimmed V and J ends, which lost 5 bases and 10 bases, there was a span of 23 bases. In DNA, the CDR3 is TGTGCCATCAGTAACACCATGGAGGGGCAAGGAGGAAAACTGTTTTTT. This codes for CAISNTMEGQGGKLFF.

There are a few counts of this clone. The chain employs TRBV6-1 and TRBJ1-2; D gene uncertain. Germline loops: CDR1 MNHNS, CDR2 SASEGT. V was cut by 8 bases and J by 3 bases, with 10 bases left in between. CDR3 length: 12 amino acids. The CDR3 DNA reads as TGTGCCAGCGGCCGACAAGACTATGGCTACACCTTC. Translating it yields CASGRQDYGYTF.

The chain employs TRBV9 and TRBJ1-1; tentatively, D is TRBD1 (5 bases). The CDR3 spans 13 residues. The V and J ends lost 4 bases and 8 bases respectively, with 15 bases between them. Germline V CDR1 and CDR2: SGDLS, YYNGEE. The CDR3 region is CASSPRTLTEAFF. CDR3 nucleotides: TGTGCCAGCAGCCCCCGGACACTTACCGAAGCTTTCTTT.

In this sample, this clone turned up once. V and J are TRBV19 and TRBJ2-1; 7 positions agree with TRBD2. The CDR3 extends over 14 amino acids. J was trimmed by 7 bases and V by 3 bases; bases with no gene match: 6. In germline, CDR1 is LNHDA, CDR2 SQIVND (reference sequence). CDR3 loop: CASSILAEGNEQFF. Written as DNA, the CDR3 is TGTGCCAGTAGTATTCTAGCGGAGGGGAATGAGCAGTTCTTC.

This chain links TRBV7-2 with TRBJ2-7; perhaps TRBD1 as D (5 bases). The CDR3 has 12 amino acids. Deletions cut 6 bases from V and 4 bases from J, with 10 bases between. The V gene's germline CDR1 is SGHTA and CDR2 FQGNSA. CDR3: CASSSTGYEQYF. The CDR3 coding sequence is TGTGCCAGCAGTTCCACAGGATACGAGCAGTACTTC. Together with reference TRBV7-2 and TRBJ2-7, the CDR3 gives the full variable domain: GAGVSQSPSNKVTEKGKDVELRCDPISGHTALYWYRQSLGQGLEFLIYFQGNSAPDKSGLPSDRFSAERTGGSVSTLTIQRTQQEDSAVYLCASSSTGYEQYFGPGTRLTVT.

This clone was detected a few times. The chain is built from TRBV10-3 and TRBJ1-1; 9 nucleotides line up with TRBD1. Germline CDR1 reads ENHRY; CDR2 reads SYGVKD. V shed 5 bases and J 4 bases; nucleotides not matched to a gene: 8. CDR3 size: 15 residues. CDR3 sequence reads: CAISKIQGAPTEAFF. The CDR3 region has the DNA TGTGCCATCAGTAAAATACAGGGGGCGCCCACTGAAGCTTTCTTT.

This chain joins TRBV5-4 and TRBJ1-4; 8 bases fit TRBD1. The CDR3 spans 15 residues. The germline CDR1 and CDR2 sequences are SGHNT and YYREEE (reference sequence). V gave up 2 bases and J gave up 8 bases; unmatched junction bases: 8. The CDR3: CASSFDRGASEKLFF. CDR3 nucleotides: TGTGCCAGCAGCTTTGACAGGGGAGCTTCGGAAAAACTGTTTTTT.

The chain uses TRBV9 and TRBJ2-1; no clear D. The V and J ends lost 0 bases and 3 bases respectively, with 4 bases between them. The CDR3 contains 13 residues. CDR1 is SGDLS and CDR2 is YYNGEE in the germline V gene. As DNA, the CDR3 is TGTGCCAGCAGCGTAGGACACTACAATGAGCAGTTCTTC. As protein: CASSVGHYNEQFF.

V gene TRBV6-6 combines with J gene TRBJ1-2; D might be TRBD1 (6 bases). Germline loops: CDR1 MNHNY, CDR2 SVGAGI (reference sequence). V lost 0 bases and J 8 bases, leaving 13 bases between the germline ends. This CDR3 is 14 amino acids long. The CDR3 loop reads CASSYSEDSDGYTF. The CDR3 DNA is TGTGCCAGCAGTTACTCCGAGGACAGCGACGGCTACACCTTC.

This chain uses TRBV29-1 with TRBJ1-2, with TRBD1 as a possible D gene (5 bases). The V gene's germline CDR1 is SQVTM and CDR2 ANQGSEA. The CDR3 runs 15 residues. With 0 bases removed from V and 3 bases from J, the gap between germline ends came to 14 bases. The CDR3 bases are TGCAGCGTTGAAGATCTGGCGGGGCCGGACTATGGCTACACCTTC. Translating it yields CSVEDLAGPDYGYTF.

The chain couples TRBV13 to TRBJ1-3; 8 bases fit TRBD1. Looked up from germline, CDR1 is PRHDT and CDR2 is FYEKMQ (reference sequence). V gave up 6 bases and J gave up 0 bases; unmatched junction bases: 10. The CDR3 sequence is 17 residues long. The CDR3 reads CASRHRQGRSSGNTIYF. In DNA, the CDR3 is TGTGCCAGCAGACATCGACAGGGGCGTAGCTCTGGAAACACCATATATTTT. The whole variable domain, remainder taken from reference TRBV13 and TRBJ1-3, is AAGVIQSPRHLIKEKRETATLKCYPIPRHDTVYWYQQGPGQDPQFLISFYEKMQSDKGSIPDRFSAQQFSDYHSELNMSSLELGDSALYFCASRHRQGRSSGNTIYFGEGSWLTVV.

The chain employs TRBV30 and TRBJ1-2, with D uncertain. V gave up 2 bases and J gave up 0 bases, with 7 bases separating them. CDR1 is GTSNPN and CDR2 is SVGIG in the germline V gene (reference sequence). The CDR3 runs 13 residues. As DNA, the CDR3 is TGTGCCTGGAGTTCCCTAGCTAACTATGGCTACACCTTC. It specifies CAWSSLANYGYTF.